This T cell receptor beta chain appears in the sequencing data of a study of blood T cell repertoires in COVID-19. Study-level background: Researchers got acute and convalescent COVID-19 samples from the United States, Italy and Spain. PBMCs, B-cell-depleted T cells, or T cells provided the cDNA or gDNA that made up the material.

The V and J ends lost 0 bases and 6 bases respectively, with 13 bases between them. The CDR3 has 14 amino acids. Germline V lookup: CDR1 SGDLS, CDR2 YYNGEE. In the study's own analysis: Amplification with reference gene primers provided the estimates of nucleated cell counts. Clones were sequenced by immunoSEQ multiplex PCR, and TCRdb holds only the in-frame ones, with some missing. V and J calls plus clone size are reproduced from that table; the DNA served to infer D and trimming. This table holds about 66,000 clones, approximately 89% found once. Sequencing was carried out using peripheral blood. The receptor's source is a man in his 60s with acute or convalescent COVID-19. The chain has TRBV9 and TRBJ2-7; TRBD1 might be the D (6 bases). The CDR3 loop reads CASSVVGGGGEQYF. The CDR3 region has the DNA TGTGCCAGCAGCGTAGTAGGTGGGGGCGGCGAGCAGTACTTC.